This T cell receptor (beta chain) came from a study of blood T cell repertoires in COVID-19. CDR3 length: 15 residues. Germline V gene sequence: CDR1 SGHNT, CDR2 YYREEE (reference sequence). Trimming cost V 3 bases and J 0 bases; bases outside gene matches: 5. TCRdb's copy holds only in-frame clones and misses some; the assay was immunoSEQ multiplex PCR. The sample has 200,000 to 300,000 clones; 75% to 90% are singletons. The source of this sequence is a woman in her twenties or thirties who had recovered from COVID-19. The chain uses TRBV5-4 and TRBJ2-5; 7 bases match TRBD1. Sequencing was performed on peripheral blood. The chain's CDR3 is CASSSRDRYQETQYF. The CDR3 region has the DNA TGTGCCAGCAGCTCACGGGACAGATACCAAGAGACCCAGTACTTC.